This TCR beta chain was identified during a study of shared clonotypes between healthy human individuals. General observations from the study: Blood was the only sampled material, and tissue repertoires likely differ. Generation of non-shared clonotypes was less probable than generation of clonotypes shared by all four donors.

Naive CD8 cells lacked CD45RO and underwent positive selection for CCR7, leaving out terminally differentiated effector memory CD45RA+ cells. The assay was immunoSEQ multiplex PCR, and TCRdb's table has in-frame clones only and misses some. The sample lists about 600,000 clones, roughly 96% occurring once. This clone was picked up one time. Its antigen is as yet unknown. The sequence was obtained from a woman in her twenties or thirties in good health. Material: naive CD8+ T cells sorted from blood.

The CDR3 DNA follows: TGCGCCAGCAGTGAGGACTCAGGGGCGATATTTGAAAAACTGTTTTTT. Its protein is CASSEDSGAIFEKLFF. The chain couples TRBV10-1 to TRBJ1-4, with a tentative D call TRBD1 (6 bases). CDR1 is WNHNN, CDR2 SYGVQD, per germline (reference sequence). Trimming pared 2 bases from V and 7 bases from J, leaving 17 bases between. There are 16 residues in the CDR3.